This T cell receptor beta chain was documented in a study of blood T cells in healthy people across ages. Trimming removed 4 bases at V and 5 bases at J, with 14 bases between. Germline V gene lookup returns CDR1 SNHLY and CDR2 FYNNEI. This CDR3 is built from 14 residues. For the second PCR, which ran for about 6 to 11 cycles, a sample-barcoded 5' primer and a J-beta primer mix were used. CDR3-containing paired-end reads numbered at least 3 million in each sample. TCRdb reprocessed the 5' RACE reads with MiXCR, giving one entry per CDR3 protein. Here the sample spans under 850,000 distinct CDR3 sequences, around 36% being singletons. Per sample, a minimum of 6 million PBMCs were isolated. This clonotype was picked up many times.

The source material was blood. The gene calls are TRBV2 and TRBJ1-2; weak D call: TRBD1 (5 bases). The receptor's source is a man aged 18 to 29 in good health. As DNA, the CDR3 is TGTGCCAGCAGTGTTGTAGCAGGGCAATATGGCTACACCTTC. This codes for CASSVVAGQYGYTF.